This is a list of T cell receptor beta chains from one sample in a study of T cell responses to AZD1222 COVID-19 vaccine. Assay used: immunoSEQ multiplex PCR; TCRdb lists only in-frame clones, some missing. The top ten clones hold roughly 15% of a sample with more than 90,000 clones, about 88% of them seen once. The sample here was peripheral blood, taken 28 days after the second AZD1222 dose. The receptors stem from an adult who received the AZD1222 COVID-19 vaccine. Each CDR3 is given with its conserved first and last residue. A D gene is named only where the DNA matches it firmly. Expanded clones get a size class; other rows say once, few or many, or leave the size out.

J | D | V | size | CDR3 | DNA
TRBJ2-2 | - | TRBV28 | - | CASRYGPGNTGELFF | TGTGCCAGCAGATACGGGCCCGGGAACACCGGGGAGCTGTTTTTT
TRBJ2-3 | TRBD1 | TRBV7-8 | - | CASSLDRGRDTQYF | TGTGCCAGCAGCCTAGACAGGGGGCGGGATACGCAGTATTTT
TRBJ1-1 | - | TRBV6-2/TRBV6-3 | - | CASSYGAYTEAFF | TGTGCCAGCAGTTATGGGGCGTACACTGAAGCTTTCTTT
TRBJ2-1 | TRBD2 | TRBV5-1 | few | CASSPWGGSYNEQFF | TGCGCCAGCAGCCCCTGGGGGGGCTCCTACAATGAGCAGTTCTTC
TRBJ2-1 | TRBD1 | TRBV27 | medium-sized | CASISSTGYNEQFF | TGTGCCAGCATCTCTTCGACAGGGTACAATGAGCAGTTCTTC
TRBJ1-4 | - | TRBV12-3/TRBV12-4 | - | CASRGQLNEKLFF | TGTGCCAGCCGCGGACAGCTTAATGAAAAACTGTTTTTT
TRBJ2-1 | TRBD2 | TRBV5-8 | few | CASSLYWLAGSYNEQFF | TGTGCCAGCAGCTTGTACTGGCTAGCGGGCTCCTACAATGAGCAGTTCTTC
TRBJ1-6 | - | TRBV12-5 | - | CASGPHRGLSSPLHF | TGTGCTAGTGGTCCCCATAGAGGGCTCTCTTCACCCCTCCACTTT
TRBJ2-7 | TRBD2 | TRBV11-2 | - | CASSLASGRAYEQYF | TGTGCCAGCAGCTTAGCTAGCGGGAGGGCGTACGAGCAGTACTTC
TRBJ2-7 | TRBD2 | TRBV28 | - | CASSLVLAGDLDSEQYF | TGTGCCAGCAGTTTAGTCCTAGCGGGAGATTTAGACAGCGAGCAGTACTTC
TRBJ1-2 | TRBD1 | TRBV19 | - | CASSILADRDYGYTF | TGTGCCAGTAGTATCCTAGCCGACAGGGACTATGGCTACACCTTC
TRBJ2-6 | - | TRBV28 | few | CASSSTGLRSGANVLTF | TGTGCCAGCAGCTCGACAGGTCTCCGCTCTGGGGCCAACGTCCTGACTTTC
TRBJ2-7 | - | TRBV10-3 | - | CAITDFGLTYEQYF | TGTGCCATCACGGACTTCGGTCTAACCTACGAGCAGTACTTC
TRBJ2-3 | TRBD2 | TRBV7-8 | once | CASSLAVSGATDTQYF | TGTGCCAGCAGCTTAGCAGTTAGCGGGGCCACAGATACGCAGTATTTT
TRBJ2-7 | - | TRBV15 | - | CATSRDVDYEQYF | TGTGCCACCAGCAGAGATGTAGACTACGAGCAGTACTTC
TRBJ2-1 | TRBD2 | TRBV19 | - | CASSTRSSGSSYNEQFF | TGTGCCAGTAGTACTCGTTCTAGCGGGAGCTCCTACAATGAGCAGTTCTTC
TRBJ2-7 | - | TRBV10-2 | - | CASRDSGSEQYF | TGCGCCAGCAGGGACTCAGGTTCCGAGCAGTACTTC
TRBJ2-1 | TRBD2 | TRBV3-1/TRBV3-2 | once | CASSHGGGYNEQFF | TGTGCCAGCAGCCACGGCGGGGGTTACAATGAGCAGTTCTTC
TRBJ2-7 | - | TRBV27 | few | CASSSYRVNEQYF | TGTGCCAGCAGTTCATACAGGGTGAACGAGCAGTACTTC
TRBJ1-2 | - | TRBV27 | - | CASSFEGRYGYTF | TGTGCCAGCAGTTTTGAGGGTCGCTATGGCTACACCTTC
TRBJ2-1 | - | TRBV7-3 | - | CASSLGTVNEQFF | TGTGCCAGCAGCTTAGGGACTGTTAATGAGCAGTTCTTC
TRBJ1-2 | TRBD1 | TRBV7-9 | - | CASSWTGGAGYTF | TGTGCCAGCAGCTGGACAGGGGGGGCTGGCTACACCTTC
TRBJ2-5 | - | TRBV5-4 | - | CASSLFRRGETQYF | TGTGCCAGCAGCTTGTTCAGGAGGGGGGAGACCCAGTACTTC
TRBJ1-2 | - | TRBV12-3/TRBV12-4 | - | CASSLQAARGYTF | TGTGCCAGCAGTTTGCAGGCCGCCAGAGGCTACACCTTC
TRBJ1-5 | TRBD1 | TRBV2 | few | CASREQGSNQPQHF | TGTGCCAGCAGGGAACAGGGGAGCAATCAGCCCCAGCATTTT
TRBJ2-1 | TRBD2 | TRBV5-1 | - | CASSTGTSGNEQFF | TGCGCCAGCAGCACAGGGACTAGCGGCAATGAGCAGTTCTTC
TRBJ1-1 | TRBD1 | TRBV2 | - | CASSQGAIEAFF | TGTGCCAGCAGTCAGGGGGCGATTGAAGCTTTCTTT
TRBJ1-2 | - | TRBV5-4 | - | CASSAARIANYGYTF | TGTGCCAGCAGCGCAGCCCGGATAGCTAACTATGGCTACACCTTC
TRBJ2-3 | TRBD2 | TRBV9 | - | CASSVSGRAGGDTQYF | TGTGCCAGCAGCGTAAGCGGGAGGGCCGGTGGAGATACGCAGTATTTT
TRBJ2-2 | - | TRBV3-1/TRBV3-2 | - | CASNRAGELFF | TGTGCCAGCAACCGCGCCGGGGAGCTGTTTTTT
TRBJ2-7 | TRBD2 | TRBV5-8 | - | CASSFGWGRGYEQYF | TGTGCCAGCAGCTTTGGTTGGGGGAGGGGCTACGAGCAGTACTTC
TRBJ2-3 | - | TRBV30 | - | CAWSQGGDTQYF | TGTGCCTGGAGTCAGGGAGGAGATACGCAGTATTTT
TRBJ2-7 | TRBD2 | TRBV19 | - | CASSTTWTSGITHEQYF | TGTGCCAGTAGTACAACTTGGACTAGCGGGATTACCCACGAGCAGTACTTC
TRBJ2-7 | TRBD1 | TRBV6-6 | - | CASSYSRQGASYEQYF | TGTGCCAGCAGTTACTCTAGGCAGGGGGCCTCCTACGAGCAGTACTTC
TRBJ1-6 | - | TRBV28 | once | CASSFSLSPLHF | TGTGCCAGCAGTTTCTCCCTGTCACCCCTCCACTTT
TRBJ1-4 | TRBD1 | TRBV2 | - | CASMNRGGEKLFF | TGTGCCAGCATGAACAGGGGGGGTGAAAAACTGTTTTTT
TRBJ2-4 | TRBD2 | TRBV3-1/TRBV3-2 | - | CASSQASGGGNIQYF | TGTGCCAGCAGCCAAGCTAGCGGGGGCGGAAACATTCAGTACTTC
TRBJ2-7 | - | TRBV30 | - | CAWSINGQSYEQYF | TGTGCCTGGAGTATAAATGGACAAAGCTACGAGCAGTACTTC
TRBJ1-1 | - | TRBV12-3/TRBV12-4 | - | CASTRFMNTEAFF | TGTGCCAGCACGAGGTTTATGAACACTGAAGCTTTCTTT
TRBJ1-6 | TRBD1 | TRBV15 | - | CATSSRQGPAPLHF | TGTGCCACCAGCAGCAGACAGGGTCCGGCACCCCTCCACTTT
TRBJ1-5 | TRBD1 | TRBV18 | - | CASSPGTGDQPQHF | TGTGCCAGCTCACCCGGGACAGGCGATCAGCCCCAGCATTTT
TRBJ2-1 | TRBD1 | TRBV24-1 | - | CATSESGQGLHNEQFF | TGTGCCACCAGTGAGTCGGGACAGGGTCTTCACAATGAGCAGTTCTTC
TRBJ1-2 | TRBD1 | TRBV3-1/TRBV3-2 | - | CASSQGEGASGYTF | TGTGCCAGCAGCCAAGGCGAGGGGGCCTCTGGCTACACCTTC
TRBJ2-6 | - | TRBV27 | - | CASKEVSSGANVLTF | TGTGCCAGCAAGGAGGTCTCCTCTGGGGCCAACGTCCTGACTTTC
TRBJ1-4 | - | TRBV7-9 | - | CASSFVVNEKLFF | TGTGCCAGCAGCTTCGTGGTTAATGAAAAGCTGTTTTTT
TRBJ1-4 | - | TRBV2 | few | CASQKTNEKLFF | TGTGCCAGCCAAAAGACTAATGAAAAACTGTTTTTT
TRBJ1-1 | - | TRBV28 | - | CASSRRLNTEAFF | TGTGCCAGCAGTCGAAGGCTGAACACTGAAGCTTTCTTT
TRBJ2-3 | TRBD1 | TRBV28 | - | CASSPGQGPDTQYF | TGTGCCAGCAGCCCCGGACAGGGACCAGATACGCAGTATTTT
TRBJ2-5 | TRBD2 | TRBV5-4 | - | CASSLGSGGARETQYF | TGTGCCAGCAGCTTGGGTAGCGGGGGTGCCCGGGAGACCCAGTACTTC
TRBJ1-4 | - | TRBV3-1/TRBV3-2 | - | CASSQGGEGEKLFF | TGTGCCAGCAGCCAAGGAGGAGAGGGTGAAAAACTGTTTTTT
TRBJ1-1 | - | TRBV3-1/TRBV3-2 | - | CASSLLAGNTEAFF | TGTGCCAGCAGCCTCCTCGCTGGAAACACTGAAGCTTTCTTT
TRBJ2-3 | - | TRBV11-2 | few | CASSLLLTWGRTDTQYF | TGTGCCAGCAGCTTATTGTTGACTTGGGGGCGCACAGATACGCAGTATTTT
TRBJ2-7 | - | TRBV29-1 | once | CSVEPYLEGMDEQYF | TGCAGCGTTGAACCTTATCTAGAGGGGATGGACGAGCAGTACTTC